The 6 T cell receptor beta chains below all came from one sample that was sequenced in a study of a mutant IDH1 vaccine in newly diagnosed glioma. Some clones are missing from TCRdb's copy, which holds only in-frame ones; the method was immunoSEQ multiplex PCR. Altogether around 57,000 clones are present, less than 90% being singletons, with the ten largest covering about 4.2%. The time point here: week 35, safety follow-up. All doses held 300 ug of mutant IDH1 20-mer peptide, with topical imiquimod. Antigens of these TCRs are unknown. This specimen consisted of PBMCs, obtained from a glioma patient whose treatment included an IDH1 peptide vaccine. Receptor source: a man younger than 40 with glioma.

The rearrangement joins TRBV7-8 to TRBJ1-5; D gene unclear. The germline gives CDR1 SGHVS, CDR2 FQNEAQ. The CDR3 covers 13 residues. V lost 3 bases to trimming and J lost 0 bases, with 3 bases between them. CDR3 loop: CASSLDSNQPQHF. The CDR3 region has the DNA TGTGCCAGCAGCTTGGATAGCAATCAGCCCCAGCATTTT.

This clone has more than one count but fewer than ten. CDR3: CASSRVGPKNTEAFF. In nucleotides, the CDR3 is TGTGCCAGCAGCCGCGTAGGACCCAAGAACACTGAAGCTTTCTTT. The chain uses TRBV14 and TRBJ1-1; no definite D call. V dropped 4 bases and J dropped 1 base, with 13 bases sitting between them. There are 15 residues in the CDR3. CDR1 and CDR2 from the germline V gene are SGHDN and FVKESK.

This sequence joins TRBV5-1 and TRBJ1-1; possible D gene TRBD1, 5 bases. CDR1 SGHRS and CDR2 YFSETQ come from the germline V gene. This CDR3 comprises 14 residues. The ends were cut back, 3 bases at V and 1 base at J, with 10 bases in the middle. DNA of the CDR3: TGCGCCAGCAGCTCGCAGACAGCGAACACTGAAGCTTTCTTT. Protein: CASSSQTANTEAFF. Full variable domain (rest looked up from reference TRBV5-1 and TRBJ1-1): KAGVTQTPRYLIKTRGQQVTLSCSPISGHRSVSWYQQTPGQGLQFLFEYFSETQRNKGNFPGRFSGRQFSNSRSEMNVSTLELGDSALYLCASSSQTANTEAFFGQGTRLTVV.

The chain has TRBV9 and TRBJ1-3; the match to TRBD1 covers 8 bases. Unmatched junction bases numbered 7, after V lost 4 bases and J lost 4 bases. Germline CDR1 SGDLS, CDR2 YYNGEE. CDR3 size: 15 residues. Written as DNA, the CDR3 is TGTGCCAGCAGCCCACGGACAGGGTACGGAAACACCATATATTTT. Its protein product is CASSPRTGYGNTIYF.

This chain links TRBV27 with TRBJ1-1, with a possible D match to TRBD1 (5 bases). Trimming took 6 bases from V and 0 from J, leaving 11 bases between them. This CDR3 contains 14 residues. Germline values: CDR1 MNHEY, CDR2 SMNVEV (reference sequence). The CDR3 region has the DNA TGTGCCAGCAGCCCGGGGGTTTTGAACACTGAAGCTTTCTTT. Its translation: CASSPGVLNTEAFF.

CDR3 sequence reads: CASSSTPNTEAFF. For the CDR3, the DNA is TGTGCCAGCAGCTCAACACCGAACACTGAAGCTTTCTTT. V is TRBV6-4 and J is TRBJ1-1; D ambiguous. The germline gives CDR1 MRHNA, CDR2 SNTAGT. The CDR3 contains 13 residues. The V end lost 6 bases, the J end lost 1 base, and 9 bases lay between the germline ends.